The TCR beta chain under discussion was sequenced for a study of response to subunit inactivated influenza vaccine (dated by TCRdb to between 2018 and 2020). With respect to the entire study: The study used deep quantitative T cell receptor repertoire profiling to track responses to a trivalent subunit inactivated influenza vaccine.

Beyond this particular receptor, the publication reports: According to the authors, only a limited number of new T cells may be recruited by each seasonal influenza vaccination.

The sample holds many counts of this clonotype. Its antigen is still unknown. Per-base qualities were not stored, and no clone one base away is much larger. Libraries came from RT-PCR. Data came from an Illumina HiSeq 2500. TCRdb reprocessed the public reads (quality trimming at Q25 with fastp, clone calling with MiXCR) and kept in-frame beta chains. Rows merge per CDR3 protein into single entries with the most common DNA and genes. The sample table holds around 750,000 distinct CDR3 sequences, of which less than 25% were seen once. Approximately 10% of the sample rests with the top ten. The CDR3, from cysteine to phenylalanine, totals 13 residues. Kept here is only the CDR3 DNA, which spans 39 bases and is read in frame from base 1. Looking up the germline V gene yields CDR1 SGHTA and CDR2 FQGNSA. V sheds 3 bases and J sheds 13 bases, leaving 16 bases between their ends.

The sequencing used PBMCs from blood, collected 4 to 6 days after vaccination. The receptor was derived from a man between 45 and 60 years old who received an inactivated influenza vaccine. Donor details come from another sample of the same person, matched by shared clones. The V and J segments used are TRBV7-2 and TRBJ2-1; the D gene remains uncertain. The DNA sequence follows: TGTGCCAGCAGCTTCGAAGGCAGCGCTGCTCAGTTCTTC. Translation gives CASSFEGSAAQFF.